The T cell receptor beta chain under discussion was sequenced for a study of cytomegalovirus exposure and HLA in healthy donors. Study-level results: Among TCR beta chains of equal frequency, HLA-associated ones were more clonally expanded in a later analysis. It was reported in a later analysis that an Asian-associated ancestry cluster showed fewer N-insertions than the approximately 670-donor mean.

CDR1 SGHDT and CDR2 YYEEEE come from the germline V gene. Trimming took 1 base from V and 2 from J, leaving 6 bases between them. The CDR3 has 13 amino acids. The primer mix had 60 Vbeta and 13 Jbeta primers. Sequencing was performed with immunoSEQ multiplex PCR; in TCRdb, only in-frame clones are kept and a portion is missing. Altogether around 280,000 clones are present, over 85% being singletons, with the ten largest covering roughly 2.3%. This clone was picked up a small number of times. Its antigen is still unknown. Donors in the study were healthy people who gave bone marrow. This receptor was taken from a woman aged 18-30 years in good health and CMV-seronegative. Material: PBMCs. The rearrangement joins TRBV5-6 to TRBJ1-1; D is unclear. CDR3 residues: CASSLIYNTEAFF. Here the CDR3 DNA reads TGTGCCAGCAGCTTGATCTATAACACTGAAGCTTTCTTT.